Following are 21 T cell receptor beta chains from one sample sequenced in a study of T cell changes during pregnancy in multiple sclerosis. The protocol was immunoSEQ multiplex PCR, while the TCRdb copy is restricted to in-frame clones and leaves out a portion. The sample has around 59,000 clones, around 93% seen once. Sample: CD8+ T cells from peripheral blood mononuclear cells, taken in the second trimester of pregnancy. These receptors all come from a female donor with multiple sclerosis, enrolled in a pregnancy study.

The CDR3: CASSRLAVLTDTQYF. The CDR3 DNA is TGTGCCAGCAGCCGACTAGCGGTTCTAACAGATACGCAGTATTTT. The rearrangement joins TRBV7-2 to TRBJ2-3; 9 nucleotides match TRBD2. With V trimmed by 5 bases and J by 3 bases, 6 bases remained unmatched. This CDR3 has 15 residues. Germline V gene sequence: CDR1 SGHTA, CDR2 FQGNSA. Complete variable domain (other parts from reference TRBV7-2 and TRBJ2-3): GAGVSQSPSNKVTEKGKDVELRCDPISGHTALYWYRQSLGQGLEFLIYFQGNSAPDKSGLPSDRFSAERTGGSVSTLTIQRTQQEDSAVYLCASSRLAVLTDTQYFGPGTRLTVL.

This clone has just one count. This rearrangement joins TRBV28 to TRBJ1-1; D perhaps matches TRBD1 (5 bases). CDR3 size: 14 residues. Germline-derived CDR1 and CDR2 are MDHEN and SYDVKM. Trimming shortened V by 10 bases and J by 3 bases, and 18 bases separated the two germline ends. CDR3 bases: TGTGCCACCGAGGCAAGGGGTGGGGACACTGAAGCTTTCTTT. Its protein product is CATEARGGDTEAFF.

This chain joins TRBV19 and TRBJ1-4, with 8 bases aligning to TRBD1. This CDR3 has 17 amino acids. Looked up from germline, CDR1 is LNHDA and CDR2 is SQIVND (reference sequence). V lost 5 bases and J lost 4; bases outside the gene matches: 12. The CDR3 DNA follows: TGTGCCAGTAGTTTCTCACGCCAGGGGGCAGATAATGAAAAACTGTTTTTT. Translating gives CASSFSRQGADNEKLFF.

The chain uses TRBV27 and TRBJ1-1, with D perhaps TRBD1 (5 bases). There are 14 residues in the CDR3. Per germline, CDR1 MNHEY and CDR2 SMNVEV (reference sequence). Deletions cut 2 bases from V and 3 bases from J, with 10 bases between. DNA of the CDR3: TGTGCCAGCAGTTTAACAGGCAGTTACACTGAAGCTTTCTTT. Translation gives CASSLTGSYTEAFF.

The gene calls are TRBV4-1 and TRBJ2-7; 8 positions agree with TRBD1. Germline-derived CDR1 and CDR2 are MGHRA and YSYEKL. This CDR3 is built from 15 residues. Trimming cost V 4 bases and J 2 bases; bases outside gene matches: 7. The CDR3 protein is CASSPFGTGPYEQYF. The CDR3, as DNA: TGCGCCAGCAGCCCCTTCGGGACAGGTCCCTACGAGCAGTACTTC.

The chain links TRBV6-1 to TRBJ2-5; 9 nucleotides match TRBD2. The CDR3 runs to 16 residues. V was clipped by 2 bases and J by 3 bases; unmatched bases: 7. Germline loops: CDR1 MNHNS, CDR2 SASEGT. The CDR3 DNA reads as TGTGCCAGCAGTGAACATCAGCGGGAGGTTGAAGAGACCCAGTACTTC. It encodes CASSEHQREVEETQYF.

V gene TRBV2 combines with J gene TRBJ1-2; 12 positions match TRBD1. The junction had 7 bases not matched to a gene; V was cut back by 5 bases and J by 0 bases. Germline V CDR1 and CDR2: SNHLY, FYNNEI. This CDR3 spans 17 amino acids. The CDR3 is CASSLPGQGAPNYGYTF. The CDR3 DNA reads as TGTGCCAGCAGTTTACCGGGACAGGGGGCCCCTAACTATGGCTACACCTTC. The variable domain in full, with the rest retrieved from reference TRBV2 and TRBJ1-2, is EPEVTQTPSHQVTQMGQEVILRCVPISNHLYFYWYRQILGQKVEFLVSFYNNEISEKSEIFDDQFSVERPDGSNFTLKIRSTKLEDSAMYFCASSLPGQGAPNYGYTFGSGTRLTVV.

J is TRBJ1-5 and V is TRBV27, with a weak D call TRBD1 (6 bases). The CDR3 has 16 residues. V was cut by 3 bases and J by 3 bases, with 15 bases left in between. The V gene's germline CDR1 is MNHEY and CDR2 SMNVEV (reference sequence). CDR3 DNA: TGTGCCAGCAGTTTGGGGGCAGCAGGGGACAATCAGCCCCAGCATTTT. It codes for CASSLGAAGDNQPQHF.

The chain is built from TRBV6-5 and TRBJ2-2; TRBD2 matches at 13 bases. V trimming: 5 bases; J trimming: 5 bases; junction bases outside the gene matches: 2. This CDR3 comprises 15 residues. In germline, CDR1 is MNHEY, CDR2 SVGAGI. The CDR3 DNA follows: TGTGCCAGCAGTAGGGGACTAGCGGGAACCGGGGAGCTGTTTTTT. As protein: CASSRGLAGTGELFF.

The chain couples TRBV2 to TRBJ2-7; 8 nucleotides line up with TRBD1. After removal of 7 bases from V and 0 bases from J, the junction contained 5 bases not matched to a gene. Germline-derived CDR1 and CDR2 are SNHLY and FYNNEI. The CDR3 runs 14 residues. The chain's CDR3 is CASTTGGISYEQYF. DNA of the CDR3: TGTGCCAGCACCACAGGGGGGATCTCCTACGAGCAGTACTTC.

The chain uses TRBV13 and TRBJ2-7; the D gene is possibly TRBD2 (6 bases). The germline CDR1 and CDR2 sequences are PRHDT and FYEKMQ (reference sequence). The CDR3 length is 14 residues. V was pared by 4 bases and J by 7 bases, with 17 bases between. In DNA form, the CDR3 reads TGTGCCAGCAGCTCAAGCGGAGGGCTAAGGGAGCAGTACTTC. This translates into CASSSSGGLREQYF.

A single count supports this clone. CDR3 amino acids: CASSVVAGDIGELFF. As DNA, the CDR3 is TGTGCCAGCAGCGTAGTGGCGGGGGACATCGGGGAGCTGTTTTTT. V gene TRBV9 combines with J gene TRBJ2-2; D is perhaps TRBD2 (7 bases). In germline, CDR1 is SGDLS, CDR2 YYNGEE. V shed 0 bases and J shed 7 bases, with 13 bases lying between them. The CDR3 runs to 15 residues. The variable domain in full, completed from reference TRBV9 and TRBJ2-2, reads DSGVTQTPKHLITATGQRVTLRCSPRSGDLSVYWYQQSLDQGLQFLIQYYNGEERAKGNILERFSAQQFPDLHSELNLSSLELGDSALYFCASSVVAGDIGELFFGEGSRLTVL.

V and J are TRBV5-1 and TRBJ2-1; 14 nucleotides align to TRBD2. CDR3 length: 18 residues. Trimming took 0 bases from V and 9 from J; bases not matched to a gene: 11. Germline lookup yields CDR1 SGHRS and CDR2 YFSETQ. For the CDR3, the DNA is TGCGCCAGCAGCTTGGTACATACCGGGACTAGCGGGAGTCTTGAGCAGTTCTTC. Protein product: CASSLVHTGTSGSLEQFF.

The rearrangement uses TRBV27 and TRBJ2-7; D is uncertain. The V gene lost 0 bases and the J gene lost 6 bases, with 9 bases spanning the gap. Germline-derived CDR1 and CDR2 are MNHEY and SMNVEV (reference sequence). This CDR3 comprises 13 residues. The CDR3: CASSLSRSAEQYF. The CDR3 region has the DNA TGTGCCAGCAGTTTATCCCGGAGCGCCGAGCAGTACTTC.

The CDR3 bases are TGTGCCAGCAGCGCGAGGGACAGGGGGAGCACAGATACGCAGTATTTT. Encoded protein: CASSARDRGSTDTQYF. The chain links TRBV7-9 to TRBJ2-3; TRBD1 matches 11 bases. Trimming at V came to 5 bases and at J to 0 bases, leaving 4 bases not matched to a gene. This CDR3 is 16 amino acids long. CDR1 and CDR2 from the germline V gene are SEHNR and FQNEAQ (reference sequence). Full variable domain (remainder filled in from reference TRBV7-9 and TRBJ2-3): DTGVSQNPRHKITKRGQNVTFRCDPISEHNRLYWYRQTLGQGPEFLTYFQNEAQLEKSRLLSDRFSAERPKGSFSTLEIQRTEQGDSAMYLCASSARDRGSTDTQYFGPGTRLTVL.

V and J are TRBV4-3 and TRBJ2-1; TRBD2 matches 8 bases. V trimming: 0 bases; J trimming: 7 bases; junction bases outside the gene matches: 11. The CDR3 totals 17 residues. Germline assignment: CDR1 LGHNA and CDR2 YSLEER. CDR3 protein: CASSQDWAGGPGNEQFF. For the CDR3, the DNA is TGCGCCAGCAGCCAAGATTGGGCGGGGGGCCCGGGGAATGAGCAGTTCTTC.

The chain uses TRBV4-3 and TRBJ2-1; no reliable D call. CDR3 length: 15 residues. The V end lost 0 bases, the J end lost 7 bases, and 13 bases lay between the germline ends. Looked up from germline, CDR1 is LGHNA and CDR2 is YSLEER. Here the CDR3 reads CASSQDMASENEQFF. The CDR3 DNA is TGCGCCAGCAGCCAAGATATGGCGAGCGAGAATGAGCAGTTCTTC.

V is TRBV29-1 and J is TRBJ1-2; the match to TRBD1 covers 8 bases. With 6 bases clipped from V and 3 bases from J, the junction kept 6 bases outside the gene matches. Per the germline V gene, CDR1 is SQVTM and CDR2 is ANQGSEA. There are 13 residues in the CDR3. CDR3 coding DNA: TGCAGCGTATTACAGGGGGGGGACTATGGCTACACCTTC. Amino acids: CSVLQGGDYGYTF.

The chain uses TRBV27 and TRBJ2-5; weak D call: TRBD2 (5 bases). This CDR3 has 15 amino acids. Germline V lookup: CDR1 MNHEY, CDR2 SMNVEV (reference sequence). The V and J ends lost 4 bases and 11 bases respectively, with 23 bases between them. This chain's CDR3 is CASSSRTRAFEEQYF. CDR3 DNA: TGTGCCAGCAGTTCACGGACGCGGGCCTTCGAAGAGCAGTACTTC.

The chain has TRBV7-6 and TRBJ2-1; 11 bases match TRBD2. The CDR3 extends over 15 amino acids. Looked up from germline, CDR1 is SGHVS and CDR2 is FNYEAQ. V trimming: 7 bases; J trimming: 4 bases; junction bases outside the gene matches: 6. CDR3 nucleotides: TGTGCCAGCACCCCAGGGACTAGCGGATACAATGAGCAGTTCTTC. As protein: CASTPGTSGYNEQFF.

The genes are TRBV4-2 and TRBJ1-1; TRBD1 agrees at 8 bases. The trim removed 1 base at V and 3 bases at J, leaving 7 bases unmatched. Germline CDR1 is LGHNA and CDR2 is YNFKEQ. This CDR3 has 16 amino acids. CDR3 in DNA: TGTGCCAGCAGCCAAGCCTTCAGGGGGCGGGACACTGAAGCTTTCTTT. Amino acids: CASSQAFRGRDTEAFF.